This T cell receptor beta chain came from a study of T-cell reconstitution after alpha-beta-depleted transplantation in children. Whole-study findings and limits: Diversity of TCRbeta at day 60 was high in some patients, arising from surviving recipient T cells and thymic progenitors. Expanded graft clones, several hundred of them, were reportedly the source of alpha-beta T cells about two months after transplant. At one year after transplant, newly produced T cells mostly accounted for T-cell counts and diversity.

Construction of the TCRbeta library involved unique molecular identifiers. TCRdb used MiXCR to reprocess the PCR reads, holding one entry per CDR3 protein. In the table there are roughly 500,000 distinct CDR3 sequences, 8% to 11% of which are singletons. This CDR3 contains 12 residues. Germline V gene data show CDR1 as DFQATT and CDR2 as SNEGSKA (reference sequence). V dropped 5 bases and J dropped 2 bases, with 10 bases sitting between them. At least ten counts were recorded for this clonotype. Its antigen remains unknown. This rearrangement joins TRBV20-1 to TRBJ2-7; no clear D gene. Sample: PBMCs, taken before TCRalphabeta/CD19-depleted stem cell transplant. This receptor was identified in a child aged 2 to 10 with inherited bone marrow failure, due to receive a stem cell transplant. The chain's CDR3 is CSAELTAYEQYF. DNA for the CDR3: TGCAGTGCTGAGTTGACTGCCTACGAGCAGTACTTC.